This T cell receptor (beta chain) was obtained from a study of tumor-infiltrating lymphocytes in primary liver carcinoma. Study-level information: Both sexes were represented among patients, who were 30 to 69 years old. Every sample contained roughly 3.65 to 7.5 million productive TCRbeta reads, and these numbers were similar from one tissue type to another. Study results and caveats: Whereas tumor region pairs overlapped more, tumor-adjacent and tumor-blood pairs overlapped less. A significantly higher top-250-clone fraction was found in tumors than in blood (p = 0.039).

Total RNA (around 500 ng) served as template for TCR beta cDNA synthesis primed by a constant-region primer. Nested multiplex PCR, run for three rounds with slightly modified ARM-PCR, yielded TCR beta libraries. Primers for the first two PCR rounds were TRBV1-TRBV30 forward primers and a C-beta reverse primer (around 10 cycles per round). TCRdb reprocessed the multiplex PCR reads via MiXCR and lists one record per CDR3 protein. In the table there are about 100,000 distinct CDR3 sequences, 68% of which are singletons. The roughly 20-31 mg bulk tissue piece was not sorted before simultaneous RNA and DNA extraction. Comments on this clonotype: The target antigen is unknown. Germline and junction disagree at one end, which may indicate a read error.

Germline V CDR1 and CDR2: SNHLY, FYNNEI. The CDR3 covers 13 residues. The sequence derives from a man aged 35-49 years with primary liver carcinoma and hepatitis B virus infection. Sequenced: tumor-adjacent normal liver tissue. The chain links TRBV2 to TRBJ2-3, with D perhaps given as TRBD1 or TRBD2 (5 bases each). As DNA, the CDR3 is TGTGCCAGCAGTGAAGCGCTATGGGACCCCCCGTGTTTT. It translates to CASSEALWDPPCF.